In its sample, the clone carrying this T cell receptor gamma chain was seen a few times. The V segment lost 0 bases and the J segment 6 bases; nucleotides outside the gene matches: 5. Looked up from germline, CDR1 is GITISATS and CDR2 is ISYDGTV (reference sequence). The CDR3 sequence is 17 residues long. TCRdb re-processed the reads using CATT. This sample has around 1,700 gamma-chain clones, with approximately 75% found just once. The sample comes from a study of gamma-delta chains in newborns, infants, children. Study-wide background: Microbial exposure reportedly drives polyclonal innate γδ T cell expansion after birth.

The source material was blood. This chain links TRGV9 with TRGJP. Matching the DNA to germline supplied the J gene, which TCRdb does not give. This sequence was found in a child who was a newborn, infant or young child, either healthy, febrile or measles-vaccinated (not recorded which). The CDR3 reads CALWEVRIELGKKIKVF. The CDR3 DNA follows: TGTGCCTTGTGGGAGGTGCGCATAGAGTTGGGCAAAAAAATCAAGGTATTT.